Following are 23 T cell receptor beta chains from one sample sequenced in a study of blood T cell repertoires in COVID-19. Clones were read by immunoSEQ multiplex PCR, and TCRdb kept only the in-frame ones, dropping some. Here the sample spans more than 85,000 clones, about 90% being singletons. The specimen sequenced was peripheral blood. Every receptor here comes from a man in his 70s with acute or convalescent COVID-19.

The CDR3 bases are TGTGCCAGCAGCCACCGGGACAGGGTCCCCTACGAGCAGTACTTC. It codes for CASSHRDRVPYEQYF. The gene calls are TRBV7-9 and TRBJ2-7; 9 bases line up with TRBD1. V gave up 5 bases and J gave up 2 bases; unmatched junction bases: 7. Germline V gene data show CDR1 as SEHNR and CDR2 as FQNEAQ (reference sequence). This CDR3 has 15 residues.

The chain recombines TRBV4-2 with TRBJ2-3; 9 nucleotides line up with TRBD2. Germline V gene data show CDR1 as LGHNA and CDR2 as YNFKEQ. Trimming removed 1 base from V and 6 bases from J; junction bases left unmatched: 8. This CDR3 is 16 amino acids long. In nucleotides, the CDR3 is TGTGCCAGCAGCCAAGTGGAGCGGGGGGCGTCGGATACGCAGTATTTT. Translated: CASSQVERGASDTQYF.

The V gene is TRBV7-8, the J gene TRBJ1-6; a weak D match, TRBD1 (6 bases). The CDR3 is made up of 15 amino acids. V gave up 0 bases and J gave up 5 bases, with 8 bases separating them. CDR1 SGHVS and CDR2 FQNEAQ come from the germline V gene. CDR3 nucleotides: TGTGCCAGCAGCTTAGCGGGACATCATAATTCACCCCTCCACTTT. It specifies CASSLAGHHNSPLHF.

About this clone: A read error may produce the germline difference seen at one junction end. The rearrangement uses TRBV28 and TRBJ1-5; 7 nucleotides align to TRBD1. From germline, CDR1 is MDHEN and CDR2 SYDVKM. The CDR3 is made up of 16 amino acids. For the CDR3, the DNA is TGTGCCAGCTATCCAGGGGGATATTCCAGCCCACAGCACCAGCATTTT. Translation: CASYPGGYSSPQHQHF.

The chain employs TRBV19 and TRBJ2-7, with 7 nucleotides matching TRBD1. The length of the CDR3 is 14 residues. J lost 5 bases, V lost 5 bases, and 9 bases had no gene match. CDR1 LNHDA and CDR2 SQIVND come from the germline V gene (reference sequence). This chain's CDR3 is CASSSQTGFHEQYF. Written as DNA, the CDR3 is TGTGCCAGTAGTTCGCAGACAGGGTTCCACGAGCAGTACTTC. The whole variable domain, filled in from reference TRBV19 and TRBJ2-7, reads DGGITQSPKYLFRKEGQNVTLSCEQNLNHDAMYWYRQDPGQGLRLIYYSQIVNDFQKGDIAEGYSVSREKKESFPLTVTSAQKNPTAFYLCASSSQTGFHEQYFGPGTRLTVT.

Only one count was recorded for this clone. This chain connects TRBV6-1 to TRBJ1-6; D remains unclear. The CDR3 contains 16 residues. CDR1 MNHNS and CDR2 SASEGT come from the germline V gene. V lost 4 bases and J 0 bases, leaving 10 bases between the germline ends. The DNA for the CDR3 is TGTGCCAGCAGTGGGCGGATCAGCTCCTATAATTCACCCCTCCACTTT. This encodes CASSGRISSYNSPLHF.

As regards this clone: Germline and junction disagree at one end, which may indicate a read error. This chain connects TRBV19 to TRBJ2-1; D not resolved. CDR1 is LNHDA, CDR2 SQIVND, per germline (reference sequence). The CDR3 has 13 residues. DNA of the CDR3: TGTGCCACTAGTCGTGGTTACTTGAATGAGCAGTTCTTC. Amino acids: CATSRGYLNEQFF.

The genes are TRBV3-1 (or the pseudogene TRBV3-2) and TRBJ2-5, with D unclear. The CDR3 contains 12 residues. V gave up 4 bases and J gave up 7 bases, with 10 bases separating them. Looked up from germline, CDR1 is LGHDT and CDR2 is YNNKEL (reference sequence). CDR3 in amino acids: CASSPAGGTQYF. In nucleotides, the CDR3 is TGTGCCAGCAGCCCCGCCGGTGGGACCCAGTACTTC.

This clone has a single count. The chain combines TRBV10-2 with TRBJ2-3, with 10 bases matching TRBD1. CDR3 length: 15 residues. V shed 4 bases and J 2 bases; nucleotides not matched to a gene: 3. CDR1 and CDR2 (germline): WSHSY, SAAADI. In DNA form, the CDR3 reads TGCGCCAGCAGTGTGACAGGGGGCATCACAGATACGCAGTATTTT. This codes for CASSVTGGITDTQYF.

This clone was picked up a small number of times. J is TRBJ1-2 and V is TRBV3-1 (or the pseudogene TRBV3-2); 7 bases map to TRBD1. Germline-derived CDR1 and CDR2 are LGHDT and YNNKEL (reference sequence). Trimming cost V 2 bases and J 8 bases; bases outside gene matches: 8. This CDR3 contains 14 residues. CDR3 region: CASSQNRGAGGYTF. Written as DNA, the CDR3 is TGTGCCAGCAGCCAAAACAGGGGCGCAGGAGGCTACACCTTC.

This sequence joins TRBV28 and TRBJ2-5; 9 bases match TRBD2. The CDR3 is 17 residues long. Germline V gene lookup returns CDR1 MDHEN and CDR2 SYDVKM. Trimming cost V 6 bases and J 6 bases; bases outside gene matches: 17. CDR3 nucleotide sequence: TGTGCCAGCAGCCCTCTGGGCGGGGGGGCGCTAAGGCAGACCCAGTACTTC. Its protein product is CASSPLGGGALRQTQYF.

The chain couples TRBV3-1 (or the pseudogene TRBV3-2) to TRBJ2-3; D remains ambiguous. This CDR3 comprises 13 residues. V gave up 1 base and J gave up 7 bases, with 9 bases separating them. CDR1 and CDR2 from the germline V gene are LGHDT and YNNKEL (reference sequence). The CDR3 here is CASSQVRAHTQYF. CDR3 in DNA: TGTGCCAGCAGCCAAGTTAGAGCACATACGCAGTATTTT.

The gene calls are TRBV5-4 and TRBJ1-6; tentative D call: TRBD1 (6 bases). V was clipped by 2 bases and J by 4 bases, with 10 bases between them. Germline V gene data show CDR1 as SGHNT and CDR2 as YYREEE (reference sequence). This CDR3 comprises 15 residues. The CDR3 DNA reads TGTGCCAGCAGCTTACAAACAGGGTATAATTCACCCCTCCACTTT. Protein sequence: CASSLQTGYNSPLHF.

The chain joins TRBV6-1 to TRBJ1-6, with 8 bases lining up with TRBD1. The V gene's germline CDR1 is MNHNS and CDR2 SASEGT. The CDR3 has 19 residues. J was trimmed by 6 bases and V by 2 bases; bases with no gene match: 15. Here the CDR3 DNA reads TGTGCCAGCAGTGAATTCGACCCCCTATTGACAGGGGTTAATTCACCCCTCCACTTT. It codes for CASSEFDPLLTGVNSPLHF.

V gene TRBV4-1 combines with J gene TRBJ2-7; weak D call: TRBD1 (5 bases). V was cut by 6 bases and J by 4 bases, with 22 bases left in between. Germline V lookup: CDR1 MGHRA, CDR2 YSYEKL. This CDR3 comprises 16 residues. CDR3 sequence reads: CASSSSRAENLYEQYF. The CDR3 DNA is TGCGCCAGCAGTTCCAGCAGGGCGGAAAATCTGTACGAGCAGTACTTC.

This clone showed up just once. This chain joins TRBV6-5 and TRBJ1-2; D remains unclear. The CDR3 covers 15 residues. V was shortened by 5 bases and J by 0 bases, with 13 bases between the two germline ends. CDR1 is MNHEY and CDR2 is SVGAGI in the germline V gene. CDR3 in amino acids: CASSRLSEANYGYTF. CDR3 bases: TGTGCCAGCAGTCGTCTTTCAGAAGCTAACTATGGCTACACCTTC.

The gene calls are TRBV28 and TRBJ1-5; 9 nucleotides line up with TRBD1. CDR3 length equals 16 residues. V was clipped by 5 bases and J by 1 base; unmatched bases: 6. Germline lookup yields CDR1 MDHEN and CDR2 SYDVKM. The CDR3 here is CASSLQGAGSNQPQHF. The CDR3 bases are TGTGCCAGCAGTCTACAGGGGGCCGGAAGCAATCAGCCCCAGCATTTT.

The table lists this clone with a few counts. The chain combines TRBV10-3 with TRBJ1-5; D gene unclear. The CDR3 is 13 amino acids. V lost 8 bases and J lost 0, with 8 bases in between. From germline, CDR1 is ENHRY and CDR2 SYGVKD. The CDR3 loop reads CAIRQDSNQPQHF. The CDR3 DNA reads TGTGCCATCCGACAAGATAGCAATCAGCCCCAGCATTTT.

This chain joins TRBV6-5 and TRBJ2-3; 11 nucleotides match TRBD2. This CDR3 spans 16 amino acids. Germline CDR1 is MNHEY and CDR2 is SVGAGI. V trimming: 2 bases; J trimming: 1 base; junction bases outside the gene matches: 2. The CDR3 region has the DNA TGTGCCAGCAGTTACGGGACTAGCGGACGCACAGATACGCAGTATTTT. Translation gives CASSYGTSGRTDTQYF.

The rearrangement joins TRBV7-2 to TRBJ1-2; 10 bases line up with TRBD1. The CDR3 spans 14 residues. J gave up 8 bases and V 0 bases, and 3 bases lay outside the gene matches. Germline CDR1 is SGHTA and CDR2 is FQGNSA. The CDR3 region is CASSLAGDRGGYTF. The CDR3 nucleotides read TGTGCCAGCAGCTTAGCCGGGGACAGGGGAGGCTACACCTTC.

This rearrangement joins TRBV7-6 to TRBJ1-6; D might be TRBD1 (5 bases). Per germline, CDR1 SGHVS and CDR2 FNYEAQ. This CDR3 is built from 15 residues. Trimming shortened V by 1 base and J by 7 bases, and 11 bases separated the two germline ends. CDR3 sequence (DNA): TGTGCCAGCAGCTTAGGTCAGGGCGAGAATTCACCCCTCCACTTT. As protein: CASSLGQGENSPLHF.

The chain couples TRBV4-1 to TRBJ1-4; TRBD1 might be the D (6 bases). The CDR3 extends over 14 amino acids. The V gene's germline CDR1 is MGHRA and CDR2 YSYEKL. Trimming took off 4 bases at V and 7 bases at J, with 13 bases between the two ends. The CDR3 DNA reads as TGCGCCAGCAGCCCTCCGACCAGGGGTGAAAAACTGTTTTTT. This codes for CASSPPTRGEKLFF.

The chain has TRBV5-1 and TRBJ1-6; 11 bases match TRBD1. The CDR3 spans 14 residues. Germline V gene lookup returns CDR1 SGHRS and CDR2 YFSETQ. The J segment lost 7 bases and the V segment lost 4 bases, leaving 1 base of the junction unmatched. CDR3 residues: CASSRTGGNSPLHF. In DNA form, the CDR3 reads TGCGCCAGCAGCCGGACAGGGGGCAATTCACCCCTCCACTTT.